The clone carrying this TCR beta chain was seen ten or more times. Its antigen is unknown. This CDR3 has 15 amino acids. The germline V and J ends were trimmed by 1 base and 0 bases, with 9 bases remaining between them. From germline, CDR1 is LGHNA and CDR2 YSLEER. This record comes from a study of T cells after yellow fever vaccination. TCRdb recomputed calls from the 5' RACE reads with MiXCR, one row per CDR3 protein. The table lists about 320,000 distinct CDR3 sequences, approximately 4.3% of them singletons, with 19% in the top ten. Study observations and caveats: Relatively few clonotypes were ones that appeared in both CD4 and CD8 compartments. Reappearance after the booster was observed for most primary-vaccination clones (96% CD4, roughly 88% CD8). The study found a weaker secondary response that peaked faster, day 5 versus 15. Researchers cautioned that FACS-sorted repertoires could harbor abundant clonotypes contaminating from the bulk population.

Material: PBMCs, obtained 15 days after the yellow fever booster vaccination. The TCR was taken from a man younger than 30 who received the YFV17D yellow fever vaccine. The chain links TRBV4-3 to TRBJ1-2; D gene unclear. CDR3 nucleotide sequence: TGCGCCAGCAGCCAAGCCCTTAAAGCTAACTATGGCTACACCTTC. Its translation: CASSQALKANYGYTF.